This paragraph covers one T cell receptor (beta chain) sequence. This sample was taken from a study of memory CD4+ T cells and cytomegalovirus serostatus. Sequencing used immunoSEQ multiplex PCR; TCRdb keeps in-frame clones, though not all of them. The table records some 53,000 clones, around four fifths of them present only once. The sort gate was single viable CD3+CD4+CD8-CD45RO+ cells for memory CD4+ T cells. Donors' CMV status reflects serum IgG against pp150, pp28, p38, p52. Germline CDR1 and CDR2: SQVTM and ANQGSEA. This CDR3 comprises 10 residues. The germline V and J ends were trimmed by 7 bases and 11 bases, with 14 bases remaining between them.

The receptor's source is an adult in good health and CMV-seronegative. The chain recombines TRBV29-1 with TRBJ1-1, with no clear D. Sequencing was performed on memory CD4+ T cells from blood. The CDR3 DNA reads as TGCAGCGAGCCGCTCAATAAGGCTTTCTTT. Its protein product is CSEPLNKAFF.